These 4 T cell receptor beta chains share one sample of origin, sequenced in a study of PD-1 blockade in classical Hodgkin lymphoma. Measured with immunoSEQ multiplex PCR; TCRdb has only the in-frame clones, and not every one. The data hold roughly 140,000 clones, with around 84% observed a single time. Every one of the patients relapsed after autologous stem cell transplantation (brentuximab vedotin exposure was variable). The specimen was peripheral blood mononuclear cells (PBMCs), collected before the second cycle of nivolumab. The receptors derive from a human donor with classical Hodgkin lymphoma.

The genes are TRBV19 and TRBJ2-7; D possibly corresponds to TRBD2 (5 bases). V was trimmed by 0 bases and J by 3 bases, leaving 18 bases between them. The CDR3 covers 17 residues. Germline-derived CDR1 and CDR2 are LNHDA and SQIVND (reference sequence). The CDR3 reads CASSIDLRPGIGYEQYF. For the CDR3, the DNA is TGTGCCAGTAGTATAGATCTCCGTCCGGGAATAGGCTACGAGCAGTACTTC.

The chain recombines TRBV2 with TRBJ2-2; D is unresolved. The CDR3 runs to 14 residues. Trimming left V 6 bases short and J 2 bases short, with 10 bases between. Germline CDR1 reads SNHLY; CDR2 reads FYNNEI. The CDR3 DNA is TGTGCCAGCAGCTATGATCTTAACACCGGGGAGCTGTTTTTT. Encoded protein: CASSYDLNTGELFF.

The rearrangement joins TRBV10-1 to TRBJ2-7; the D gene is possibly TRBD2 (6 bases). The CDR3 contains 17 residues. Trimming pared 3 bases from V and 5 bases from J, leaving 23 bases between. Per germline, CDR1 WNHNN and CDR2 SYGVQD (reference sequence). The CDR3 sequence is CASSEGFLAKRINEQYF. CDR3 sequence (DNA): TGCGCCAGCAGTGAAGGCTTCCTAGCGAAACGCATTAACGAGCAGTACTTC.

The chain uses TRBV7-2 and TRBJ2-2; 11 nucleotides agree with TRBD2. Germline V gene lookup returns CDR1 SGHTA and CDR2 FQGNSA. V gave up 2 bases and J gave up 4 bases; unmatched junction bases: 6. The CDR3 is made up of 17 amino acids. CDR3 in amino acids: CASSLMGLAAPTGELFF. The DNA of the CDR3 is TGTGCCAGCAGCTTAATGGGACTAGCGGCACCCACCGGGGAGCTGTTTTTT.